This T cell receptor (beta chain) was captured in a study of blood T cell repertoires in COVID-19. Across the whole study: T cells, B-cell-depleted T cells, or PBMCs provided the cDNA or gDNA that served as material.

In its sample, this clone was seen once. The data were produced by immunoSEQ multiplex PCR, yet TCRdb's version contains in-frame clones alone and is incomplete. The profile shows about 140,000 clones, approximately 88% of them singletons. This TCR came from a woman aged 50 to 60 with acute or convalescent COVID-19. The sample taken for sequencing was peripheral blood.

CDR3 sequence reads: CASSLGVVRGPGNTIYF. The CDR3 DNA reads as TGTGCCAGCAGCTTAGGTGTGGTTCGTGGCCCTGGAAACACCATATATTTT. The chain joins TRBV7-8 to TRBJ1-3; D unresolved. V was shortened by 1 base and J by 2 bases, with 15 bases between the two germline ends. The CDR3 has 17 amino acids. Germline CDR1 is SGHVS and CDR2 is FQNEAQ.